The sequence of this T cell receptor (beta chain) was determined in a study of blood T cells in healthy people across ages. Combining a sample-barcoded 5' primer with a J-beta primer mix, a second PCR ran for roughly 7 to 12 cycles. Template switching added a 12-random-nucleotide identifier to every cDNA molecule. TCRdb used MiXCR to reprocess the 5' RACE reads, holding one entry per CDR3 protein. The sample contains approximately 800,000 distinct CDR3 sequences, 55% to 75% of which appear only once. This clonotype was found a few times. The target antigen is unknown. Collection of 9.5 to 10 milliliters of peripheral blood was performed for each donor. The CDR3 sequence is 14 residues long. Trimming at V came to 4 bases and at J to 10 bases, leaving 8 bases not matched to a gene. The V gene's germline CDR1 is LGHNA and CDR2 YSLEER. Study observations and caveats: Estimated diversity across one million T cells was deemed an underestimate.

The rearrangement links TRBV4-3 to TRBJ2-1, with 9 bases that match TRBD2. Sequencing was carried out using blood. This sequence originates from a man aged 25 to 40 in good health. The CDR3 DNA follows: TGCGCCAGCAGCCCCCGGGTCAGCGGGGGGGAGCAGTTCTTC. The encoded protein is CASSPRVSGGEQFF.